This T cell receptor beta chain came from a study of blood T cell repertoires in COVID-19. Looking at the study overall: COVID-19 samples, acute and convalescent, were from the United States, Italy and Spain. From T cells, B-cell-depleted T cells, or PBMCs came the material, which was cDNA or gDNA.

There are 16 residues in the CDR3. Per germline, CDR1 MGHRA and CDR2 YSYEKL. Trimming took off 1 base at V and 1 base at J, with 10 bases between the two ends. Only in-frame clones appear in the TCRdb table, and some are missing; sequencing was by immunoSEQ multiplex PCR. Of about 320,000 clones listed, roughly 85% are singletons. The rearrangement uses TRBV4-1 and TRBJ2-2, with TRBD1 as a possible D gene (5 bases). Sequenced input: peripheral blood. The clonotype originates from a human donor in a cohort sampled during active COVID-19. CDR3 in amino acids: CASSQADSRNTGELFF. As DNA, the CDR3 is TGCGCCAGCAGCCAAGCCGACAGCCGGAACACCGGGGAGCTGTTTTTT.